This T cell receptor (beta chain) was sequenced for a study of cytomegalovirus exposure and HLA in healthy donors. CDR3 length equals 14 residues. Germline-derived CDR1 and CDR2 are SGHNT and YYREEE (reference sequence). The J segment lost 5 bases and the V segment lost 4 bases, leaving 6 bases of the junction unmatched. PCR amplification relied on 60 Vbeta primers (plus 13 Jbeta primers). TCRdb's table, derived via immunoSEQ multiplex PCR, lists solely in-frame clones and lacks some. The profile shows 85,000 to 130,000 clones, roughly 82% of them singletons. The source of this sequence is a woman aged 50 to 60 in good health and CMV-seropositive. This rearrangement joins TRBV5-4 to TRBJ2-3; 8 nucleotides line up with TRBD1. Sequenced: PBMCs. CDR3 residues: CASSQGQVEDTQYF. In DNA, the CDR3 is TGTGCCAGCAGCCAGGGACAGGTCGAAGATACGCAGTATTTT.